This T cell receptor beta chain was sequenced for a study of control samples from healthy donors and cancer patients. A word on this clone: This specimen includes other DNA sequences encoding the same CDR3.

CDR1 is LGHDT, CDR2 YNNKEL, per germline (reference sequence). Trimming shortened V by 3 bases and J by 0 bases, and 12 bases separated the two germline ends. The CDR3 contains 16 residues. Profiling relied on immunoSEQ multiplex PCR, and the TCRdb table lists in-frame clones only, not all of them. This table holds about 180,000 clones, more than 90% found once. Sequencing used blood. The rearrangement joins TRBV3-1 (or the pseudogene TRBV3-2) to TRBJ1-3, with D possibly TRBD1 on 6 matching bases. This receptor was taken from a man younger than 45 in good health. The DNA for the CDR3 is TGTGCCAGCAGCCACAGGGGCAGAAACTCTGGAAACACCATATATTTT. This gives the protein CASSHRGRNSGNTIYF.